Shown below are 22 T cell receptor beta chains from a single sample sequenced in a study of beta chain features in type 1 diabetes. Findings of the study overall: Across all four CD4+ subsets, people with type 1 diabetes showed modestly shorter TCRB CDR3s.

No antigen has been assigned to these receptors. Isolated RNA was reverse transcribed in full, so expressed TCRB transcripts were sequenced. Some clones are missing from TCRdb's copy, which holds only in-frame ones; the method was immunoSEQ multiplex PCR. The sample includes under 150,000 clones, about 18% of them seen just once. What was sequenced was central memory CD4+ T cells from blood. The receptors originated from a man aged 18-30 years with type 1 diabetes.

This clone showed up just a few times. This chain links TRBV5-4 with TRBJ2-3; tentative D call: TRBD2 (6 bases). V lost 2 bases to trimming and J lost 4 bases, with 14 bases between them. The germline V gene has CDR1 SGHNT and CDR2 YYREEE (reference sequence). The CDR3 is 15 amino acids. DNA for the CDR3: TGTGCCAGCAGCTTCCCGTCTAGCGACGCAGATACGCAGTATTTT. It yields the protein CASSFPSSDADTQYF.

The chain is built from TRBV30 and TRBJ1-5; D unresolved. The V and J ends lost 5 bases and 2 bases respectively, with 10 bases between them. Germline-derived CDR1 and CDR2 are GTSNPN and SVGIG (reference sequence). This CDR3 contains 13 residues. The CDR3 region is CAWAAGGNQPQHF. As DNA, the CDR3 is TGTGCCTGGGCCGCTGGAGGCAATCAGCCCCAGCATTTT.

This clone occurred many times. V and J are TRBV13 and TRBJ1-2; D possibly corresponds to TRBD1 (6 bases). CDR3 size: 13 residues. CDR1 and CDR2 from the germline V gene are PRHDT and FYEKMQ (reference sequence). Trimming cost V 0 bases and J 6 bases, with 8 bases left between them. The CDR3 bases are TGTGCCAGCAGCTTAGGCGCAGGGGATGGCTACACCTTC. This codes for CASSLGAGDGYTF.

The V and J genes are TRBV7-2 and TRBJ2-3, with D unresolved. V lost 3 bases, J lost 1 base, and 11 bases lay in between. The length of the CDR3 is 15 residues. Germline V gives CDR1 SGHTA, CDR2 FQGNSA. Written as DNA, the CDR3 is TGTGCCAGCAGCTTTAGTAGGCAGGGCACAGATACGCAGTATTTT. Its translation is CASSFSRQGTDTQYF.

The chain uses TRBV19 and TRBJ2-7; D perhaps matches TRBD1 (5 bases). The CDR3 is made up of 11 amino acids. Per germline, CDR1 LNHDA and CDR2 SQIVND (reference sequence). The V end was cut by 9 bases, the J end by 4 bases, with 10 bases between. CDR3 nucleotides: TGTGCCAGCAGGGCGGATTACGAGCAGTACTTC. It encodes CASRADYEQYF.

CDR3 in DNA: TGTGCCACGACAACAGGGACTGGAAGCACAGATACGCAGTATTTT. Encoded protein: CATTTGTGSTDTQYF. V usage is TRBV7-9 and J usage is TRBJ2-3, with D perhaps assigned TRBD1 or TRBD2 (6 bases each). CDR3 size: 15 residues. From germline, CDR1 is SEHNR and CDR2 FQNEAQ (reference sequence). V lost 10 bases, J lost 0 bases, and 17 bases lay in between.

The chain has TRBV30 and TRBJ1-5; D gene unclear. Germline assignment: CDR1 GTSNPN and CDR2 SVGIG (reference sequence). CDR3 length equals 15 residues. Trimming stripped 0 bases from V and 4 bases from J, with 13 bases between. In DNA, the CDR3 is TGTGCCTGGAGTGTACTTAACAACCTGAATCAGCCCCAGCATTTT. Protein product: CAWSVLNNLNQPQHF.

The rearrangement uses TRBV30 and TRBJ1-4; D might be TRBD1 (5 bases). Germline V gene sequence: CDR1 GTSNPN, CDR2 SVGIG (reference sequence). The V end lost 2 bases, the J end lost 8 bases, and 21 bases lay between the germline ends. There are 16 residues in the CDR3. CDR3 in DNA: TGTGCCTGGAGTCTGACGACCGGGACGTTAGGGGAAAAACTGTTTTTT. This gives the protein CAWSLTTGTLGEKLFF.

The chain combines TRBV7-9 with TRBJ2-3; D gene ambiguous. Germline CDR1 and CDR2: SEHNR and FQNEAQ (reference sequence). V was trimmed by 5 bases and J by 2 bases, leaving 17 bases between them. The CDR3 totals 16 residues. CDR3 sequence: CASSPEALPLTDTQYF. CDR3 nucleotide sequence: TGTGCCAGCAGCCCCGAAGCACTCCCACTCACAGATACGCAGTATTTT.

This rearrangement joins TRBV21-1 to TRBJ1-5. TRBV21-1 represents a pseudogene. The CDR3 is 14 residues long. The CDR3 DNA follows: TGTGCCAGCATCCCGGGGCAGCACAATCAGCCCCAGCATTTT. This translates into CASIPGQHNQPQHF.

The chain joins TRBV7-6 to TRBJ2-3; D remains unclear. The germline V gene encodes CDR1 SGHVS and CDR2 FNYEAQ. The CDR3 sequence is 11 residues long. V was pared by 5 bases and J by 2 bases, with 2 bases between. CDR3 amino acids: CASSLTDTQYF. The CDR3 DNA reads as TGTGCCAGCAGCCTCACAGATACGCAGTATTTT.

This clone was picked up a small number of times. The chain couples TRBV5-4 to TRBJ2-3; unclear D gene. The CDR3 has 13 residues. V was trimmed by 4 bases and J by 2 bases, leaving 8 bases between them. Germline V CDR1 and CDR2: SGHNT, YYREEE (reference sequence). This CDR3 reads CASSQAPTDTQYF. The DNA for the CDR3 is TGTGCCAGCAGCCAGGCCCCCACAGATACGCAGTATTTT.

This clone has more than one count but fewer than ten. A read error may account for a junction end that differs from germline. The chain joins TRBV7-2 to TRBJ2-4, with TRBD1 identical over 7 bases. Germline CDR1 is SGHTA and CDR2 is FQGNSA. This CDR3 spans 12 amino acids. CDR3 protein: CASSYYTGQQDF. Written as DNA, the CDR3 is TGTGCCAGCAGTTACTATACGGGACAGCAAGACTTC.

As DNA, the CDR3 is TGTGCCAGCAGAGGGGAGGGGAGAGGACGAGGCCAAGAGACCCAGTACTTC. This gives the protein CASRGEGRGRGQETQYF. V gene TRBV7-2 combines with J gene TRBJ2-5; 7 bases line up with TRBD2. Per the germline V gene, CDR1 is SGHTA and CDR2 is FQGNSA. The CDR3 is made up of 17 amino acids. With V trimmed by 6 bases and J by 1 base, 14 bases remained unmatched. The entire variable domain, with the rest obtained from reference TRBV7-2 and TRBJ2-5, is as follows: GAGVSQSPSNKVTEKGKDVELRCDPISGHTALYWYRQSLGQGLEFLIYFQGNSAPDKSGLPSDRFSAERTGGSVSTLTIQRTQQEDSAVYLCASRGEGRGRGQETQYFGPGTRLLVL.

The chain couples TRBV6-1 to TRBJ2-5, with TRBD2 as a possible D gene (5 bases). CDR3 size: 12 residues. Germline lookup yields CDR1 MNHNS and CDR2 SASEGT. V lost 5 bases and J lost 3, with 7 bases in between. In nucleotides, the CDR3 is TGTGCCAGCAGTCTGGAGGAAGAGACCCAGTACTTC. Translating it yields CASSLEEETQYF.

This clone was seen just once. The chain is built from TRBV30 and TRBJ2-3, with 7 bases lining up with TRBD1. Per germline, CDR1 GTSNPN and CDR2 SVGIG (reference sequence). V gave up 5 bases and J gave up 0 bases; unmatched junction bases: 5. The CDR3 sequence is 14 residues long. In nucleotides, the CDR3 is TGTGCCTGGGGAACAGGGGACAGCACAGATACGCAGTATTTT. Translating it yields CAWGTGDSTDTQYF.

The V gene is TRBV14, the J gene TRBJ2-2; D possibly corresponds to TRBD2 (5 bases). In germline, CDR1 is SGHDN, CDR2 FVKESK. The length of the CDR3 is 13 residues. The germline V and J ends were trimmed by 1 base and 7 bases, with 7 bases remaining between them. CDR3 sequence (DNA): TGTGCCAGCAGCCAAGCGGGGAGCGGGGAGCTGTTTTTT. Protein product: CASSQAGSGELFF.

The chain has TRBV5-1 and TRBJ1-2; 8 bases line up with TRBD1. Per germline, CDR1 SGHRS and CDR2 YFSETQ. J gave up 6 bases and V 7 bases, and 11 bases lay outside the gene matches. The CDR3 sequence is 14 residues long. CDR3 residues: CASGVQGATDGYTF. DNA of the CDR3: TGCGCCAGCGGAGTGCAGGGGGCTACTGATGGCTACACCTTC. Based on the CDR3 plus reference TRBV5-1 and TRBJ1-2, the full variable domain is KAGVTQTPRYLIKTRGQQVTLSCSPISGHRSVSWYQQTPGQGLQFLFEYFSETQRNKGNFPGRFSGRQFSNSRSEMNVSTLELGDSALYLCASGVQGATDGYTFGSGTRLTVV.

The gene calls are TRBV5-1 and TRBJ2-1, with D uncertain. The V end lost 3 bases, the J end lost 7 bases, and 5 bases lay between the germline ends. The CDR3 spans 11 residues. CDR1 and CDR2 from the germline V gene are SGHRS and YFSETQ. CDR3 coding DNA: TGCGCCAGCAGCTCCTGGAATGAGCAGTTCTTC. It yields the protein CASSSWNEQFF.

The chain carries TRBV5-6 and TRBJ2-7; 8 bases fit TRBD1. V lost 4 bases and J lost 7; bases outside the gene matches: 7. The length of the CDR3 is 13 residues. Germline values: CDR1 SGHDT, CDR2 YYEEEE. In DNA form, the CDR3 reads TGTGCCAGCAGCCCACCGGACAGGGTGGAGCAGTACTTC. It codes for CASSPPDRVEQYF. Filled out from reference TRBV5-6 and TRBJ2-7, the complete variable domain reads DAGVTQSPTHLIKTRGQQVTLRCSPKSGHDTVSWYQQALGQGPQFIFQYYEEEERQRGNFPDRFSGHQFPNYSSELNVNALLLGDSALYLCASSPPDRVEQYFGPGTRLTVT.

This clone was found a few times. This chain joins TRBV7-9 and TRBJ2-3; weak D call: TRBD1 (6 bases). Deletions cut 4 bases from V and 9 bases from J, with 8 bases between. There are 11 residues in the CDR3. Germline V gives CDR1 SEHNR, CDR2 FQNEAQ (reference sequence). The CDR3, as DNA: TGTGCCAGCAGCTCTACAGGGACGCAGTATTTT. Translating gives CASSSTGTQYF.

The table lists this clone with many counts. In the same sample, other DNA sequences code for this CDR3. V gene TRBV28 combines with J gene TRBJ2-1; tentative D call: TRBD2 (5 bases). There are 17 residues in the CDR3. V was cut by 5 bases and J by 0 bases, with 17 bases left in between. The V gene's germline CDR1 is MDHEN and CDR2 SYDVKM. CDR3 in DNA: TGTGCCAGCAGTCCCCCTCTTTCGGGGAGCTCCTACAATGAGCAGTTCTTC. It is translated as CASSPPLSGSSYNEQFF. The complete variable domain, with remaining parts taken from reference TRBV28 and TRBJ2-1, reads DVKVTQSSRYLVKRTGEKVFLECVQDMDHENMFWYRQDPGLGLRLIYFSYDVKMKEKGDIPEGYSVSREKKERFSLILESASTNQTSMYLCASSPPLSGSSYNEQFFGPGTRLTVL.